Below are 5 T cell receptor beta chains sequenced from a single sample in a study of blood T cell repertoires in COVID-19. Assay: immunoSEQ multiplex PCR; the TCRdb copy retains only in-frame clones and omits some. The sample has some 83,000 clones, around 86% seen once. The specimen sequenced was peripheral blood. These receptors all stem from a man aged 50 to 59 with active COVID-19.

The chain couples TRBV6-2 or TRBV6-3 to TRBJ1-5, with 7 bases identical to TRBD1. With V trimmed by 5 bases and J by 7 bases, 14 bases remained unmatched. Germline CDR1 MNHEY, CDR2 SVGEGT. The CDR3 totals 16 residues. The CDR3, as DNA: TGTGCCAGCAGTACGAATCTGGGGCAGGGGGACCAGCCCCAGCATTTT. This codes for CASSTNLGQGDQPQHF.

This rearrangement joins TRBV4-3 to TRBJ2-7; no reliable D call. There are 12 residues in the CDR3. V lost 1 base, J lost 4 bases, and 5 bases lay in between. CDR1 is LGHNA, CDR2 YSLEER, per germline. The CDR3 DNA reads as TGCGCCAGCAGCCAAGTCCCGTACGAGCAGTACTTC. It encodes CASSQVPYEQYF.

V is TRBV2 and J is TRBJ2-7, with 11 bases aligning to TRBD1. Germline CDR1 and CDR2: SNHLY and FYNNEI. This CDR3 is 19 amino acids long. J lost 3 bases, V lost 1 base, and 14 bases had no gene match. The CDR3: CASSEENVGTGGNRYEQYF. The CDR3 DNA reads TGTGCCAGCAGTGAAGAAAACGTAGGGACAGGGGGTAATCGCTACGAGCAGTACTTC.

The genes are TRBV27 and TRBJ1-2, with a tentative D call TRBD1 (6 bases). Germline V gene lookup returns CDR1 MNHEY and CDR2 SMNVEV (reference sequence). The V end lost 6 bases, the J end lost 4 bases, and 15 bases lay between the germline ends. The CDR3 runs 14 residues. The CDR3: CASRGAGTFYGYTF. As DNA, the CDR3 is TGTGCCAGCAGGGGGGCCGGGACATTCTATGGCTACACCTTC.

The chain recombines TRBV20-1 with TRBJ2-5; 9 nucleotides agree with TRBD2. Losses at the gene ends were 3 bases for V and 5 bases for J; bases not matched to a gene: 7. The V gene's germline CDR1 is DFQATT and CDR2 SNEGSKA (reference sequence). This CDR3 spans 14 amino acids. The chain's CDR3 is CSASRREGHETQYF. The CDR3 DNA reads TGCAGTGCTAGTAGGCGGGAGGGCCACGAGACCCAGTACTTC.